The sample holds many counts of the clone carrying this T cell receptor (beta chain). The length of the CDR3 is 13 residues. Trimming took off 1 base at V and 5 bases at J, with 8 bases between the two ends. Germline CDR1 is SEHNR and CDR2 is FQNEAQ (reference sequence). Profiling of TCR beta VDJ combinations and CDR3 sequences used genomic DNA as template. TCRdb passed the reads through MiXCR, listing each CDR3 protein once. This table has about 180,000 distinct CDR3 sequences, roughly 50% appearing once. The sample originates from a study of CD8+CD57+ T cells in acquired aplastic anemia. Study in general: The sorted CD4+ and CD8+ cells yielded an average approximately 3.3 ug of DNA.

Patients included in sequencing had previously demonstrated CD8+CD57+ cell expansion by flow cytometry. All patients were therapy-naive when blood was sampled. The specimen was sorted CD4+, CD8+, or CD8+CD57+ T cells (not recorded which) from PBMCs. This sequence joins TRBV7-9 and TRBJ1-1; perhaps TRBD1 as D (5 bases). The clonotype comes from a human donor with aplastic anemia. In DNA form, the CDR3 reads TGTGCCAGCAGCTTAGGAGGGGAAACTGAAGCTTTCTTT. This gives the protein CASSLGGETEAFF.